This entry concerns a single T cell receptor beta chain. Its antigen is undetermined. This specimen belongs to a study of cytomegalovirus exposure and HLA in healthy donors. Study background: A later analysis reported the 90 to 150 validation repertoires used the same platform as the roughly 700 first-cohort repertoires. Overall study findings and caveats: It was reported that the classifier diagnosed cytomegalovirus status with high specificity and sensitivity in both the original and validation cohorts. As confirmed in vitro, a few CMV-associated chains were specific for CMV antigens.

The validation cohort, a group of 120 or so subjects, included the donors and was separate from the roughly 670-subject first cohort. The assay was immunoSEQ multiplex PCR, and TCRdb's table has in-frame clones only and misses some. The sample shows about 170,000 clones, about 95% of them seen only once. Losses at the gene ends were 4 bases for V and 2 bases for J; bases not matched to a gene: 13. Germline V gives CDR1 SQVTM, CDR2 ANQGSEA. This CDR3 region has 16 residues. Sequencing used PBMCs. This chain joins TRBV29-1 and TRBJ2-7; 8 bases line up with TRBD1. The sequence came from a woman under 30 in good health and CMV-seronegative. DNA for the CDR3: TGCAGCGTTGGACACCTGGGGGACAGGTCCACCTACGAGCAGTACTTC. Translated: CSVGHLGDRSTYEQYF.